These 8 T cell receptor beta chains were all obtained from the same sample, sequenced in a study of molecular identifiers for immune sequencing clone quantification. One entry per CDR3 protein results from TCRdb running MiXCR on the PCR reads. The table shows more than 550,000 distinct CDR3 sequences, with about 25% occurring only once. Specimen: naive CD8+ T cells from blood, with Jurkat cell RNA spiked in. Subset indicated: FACS-sorted CD8+CD4-CCR7+CD45RA+ naive T cells. The receptors were gathered from a human donor in good health. Some libraries in this study had Jurkat cell RNA spiked in.

This clonotype showed up many times. The V gene is TRBV11-2, the J gene TRBJ2-3; D not resolved. This CDR3 has 14 residues. Trimming shortened V by 4 bases and J by 3 bases, and 11 bases separated the two germline ends. The V gene's germline CDR1 is SGHAT and CDR2 FQNNGV. CDR3 DNA: TGTGCCAGCAGCTCCCGCCGGGTGACAGATACGCAGTATTTT. It translates to CASSSRRVTDTQYF.

This clonotype appeared many times. The chain's CDR3 is CSARDGLGGTIYF. CDR3 nucleotide sequence: TGCAGTGCTAGGGACGGTCTAGGGGGCACCATATATTTT. The rearrangement joins TRBV20-1 to TRBJ1-3; D is perhaps TRBD1 (6 bases). CDR3 length equals 13 residues. The germline V gene has CDR1 DFQATT and CDR2 SNEGSKA (reference sequence). V gave up 3 bases and J gave up 9 bases, with 15 bases separating them.

V and J are TRBV19 and TRBJ1-1; D is uncertain. CDR1 and CDR2 from the germline V gene are LNHDA and SQIVND (reference sequence). The CDR3 is made up of 16 amino acids. Trimming cost V 9 bases and J 0 bases, with 20 bases left between them. The CDR3: CASQNEDGNLNTEAFF. Written as DNA, the CDR3 is TGTGCCAGCCAAAATGAGGATGGGAACTTGAACACTGAAGCTTTCTTT.

Details on this clonotype: A much larger clonotype is one base distant, so this may be a read error. The chain employs TRBV20-1 and TRBJ2-7, with D maybe TRBD1 (5 bases). The CDR3 sequence is 13 residues long. Germline CDR1 DFQATT, CDR2 SNEGSKA (reference sequence). Trimming stripped 3 bases from V and 9 bases from J, with 18 bases between. CDR3 nucleotides: TGCAGTGCTAGTCAGGGTTGGCCTGCAGGGCAGTACTTC. As protein: CSASQGWPAGQYF.

Of note for this clonotype: One end of the junction does not line up with germline, which may come from a read error. This chain connects TRBV28 to TRBJ2-5, with 8 bases that match TRBD2. Per germline, CDR1 MDHEN and CDR2 SYDVKM. This CDR3 spans 14 amino acids. CDR3 sequence (DNA): TGTGGCAGCAGTCCTCGGGCGGGGGGAGAGACCCAGTACTTC. Translation: CGSSPRAGGETQYF.

This clonotype was recorded a few times. The V call is TRBV27, the J call TRBJ1-1, with 7 bases fitting TRBD1. This CDR3 region has 17 residues. The germline V gene encodes CDR1 MNHEY and CDR2 SMNVEV (reference sequence). The V segment lost 6 bases and the J segment 1 base; nucleotides outside the gene matches: 14. CDR3 nucleotides: TGTGCCAGCAGCCAACTTAAGGGACAGCGACAGAACACTGAAGCTTTCTTT. This gives the protein CASSQLKGQRQNTEAFF.

This clonotype was seen at least ten times. The chain joins TRBV30 to TRBJ1-1; D is ambiguous. Germline-derived CDR1 and CDR2 are GTSNPN and SVGIG (reference sequence). The ends were cut back, 3 bases at V and 5 bases at J, with 16 bases in the middle. CDR3 length equals 14 residues. The CDR3: CAWSEALAGTEAFF. The CDR3 region has the DNA TGTGCCTGGAGCGAAGCACTCGCGGGGACTGAAGCTTTCTTT.

This clonotype was observed many times. The chain carries TRBV7-6 and TRBJ2-5; TRBD2 might be the D (6 bases). Germline V gives CDR1 SGHVS, CDR2 FNYEAQ. The CDR3 contains 15 residues. Trimming shortened V by 0 bases and J by 5 bases, and 13 bases separated the two germline ends. DNA for the CDR3: TGTGCCAGCAGCTTAGCACTAGCCACGTTCGAGACCCAGTACTTC. This codes for CASSLALATFETQYF.